This TCR beta chain was identified in a study of T cell responses to AZD1222 COVID-19 vaccine. Some clones are missing from TCRdb's copy, which holds only in-frame ones; the method was immunoSEQ multiplex PCR. The sample has over 95,000 clones; 85% to 90% are singletons. The junction had 15 bases not matched to a gene; V was cut back by 1 base and J by 8 bases. The CDR3 extends over 19 amino acids. The input for sequencing was peripheral blood, taken on day 0 of AZD1222 vaccination. The receptor's source is an adult in good health. The chain employs TRBV23-1 and TRBJ2-1; 12 bases agree with TRBD2. TRBV23-1 is identified as an open reading frame with a role that is uncertain. DNA of the CDR3: TGCGCCAGCAGTCAATGGACAGTTTCTAGCGGGAGGGCCTGGGATGAGCAGTTCTTC. It encodes CASSQWTVSSGRAWDEQFF.